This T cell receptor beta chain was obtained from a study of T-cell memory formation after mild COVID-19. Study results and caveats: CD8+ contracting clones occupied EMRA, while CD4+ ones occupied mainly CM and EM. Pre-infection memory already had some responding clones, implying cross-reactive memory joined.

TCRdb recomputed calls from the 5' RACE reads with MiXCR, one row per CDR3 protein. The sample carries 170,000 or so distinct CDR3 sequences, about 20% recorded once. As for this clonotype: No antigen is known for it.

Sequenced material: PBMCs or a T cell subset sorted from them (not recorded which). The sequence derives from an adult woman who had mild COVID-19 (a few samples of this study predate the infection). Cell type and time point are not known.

The CDR3 region has the DNA TGCAGCGTTGCGTCGCGAACGTCCTACAATGAGCAGTTCTTC. The encoded protein is CSVASRTSYNEQFF. The chain carries TRBV29-1 and TRBJ2-1; D gene ambiguous. The V end lost 4 bases, the J end lost 1 base, and 11 bases lay between the germline ends. There are 14 residues in the CDR3. Germline CDR1 SQVTM, CDR2 ANQGSEA.